This TCR beta chain was obtained from a study of blood T cell repertoires in COVID-19. Profiling relied on immunoSEQ multiplex PCR, and the TCRdb table lists in-frame clones only, not all of them. The profile covers fewer than 250,000 clones, with under 90% appearing a single time and approximately 4% taken by the ten largest. Trimming removed 5 bases from V and 0 bases from J, with 11 bases in between. This CDR3 is built from 15 residues. CDR1 is MDHEN, CDR2 SYDVKM, per germline. Sequencing was carried out using PBMCs or T cells enriched from blood (not recorded which). This TCR was sampled from a woman in her 40s who had been exposed to COVID-19. V is TRBV28 and J is TRBJ2-1, with a weak D call TRBD2 (6 bases). CDR3 in amino acids: CASSLGGSSYNEQFF. The CDR3 DNA reads as TGTGCCAGCAGTCTCGGGGGAAGCTCCTACAATGAGCAGTTCTTC.